The rows below give T cell receptor beta chains drawn from one sample of a study of blood T cell repertoires in COVID-19. The protocol was immunoSEQ multiplex PCR, while the TCRdb copy is restricted to in-frame clones and leaves out a portion. The sample lists more than 150,000 clones, 78% occurring once. Source material: peripheral blood. The receptors originated from a woman of 80 years or more with active or convalescent COVID-19. The CDR3 runs from the conserved cysteine through the conserved F or W. The order of the fields is clone size, D gene, J gene, V gene, CDR3 DNA, CDR3 protein. D genes are given only for firm matches. Expanded clones get a size class; other rows say once, few or many, or leave the size out.

-	TRBD2	TRBJ2-1	TRBV9	TGTGCCAGCAGCGTAACTAGCGGGGGAGACAATGAGCAGTTCTTC	CASSVTSGGDNEQFF
once	-	TRBJ2-6	TRBV19	TGTGCCAGTAGTACACAGGGTATCGGGGACATAAGTCCCCTCTCTGGGGCCAACGTCCTGACTTTC	CASSTQGIGDISPLSGANVLTF
-	-	TRBJ1-4	TRBV5-4	TGTGCCAGCAGCCCCACCGGAGGACAGACACCTAATGAAAAACTGTTTTTT	CASSPTGGQTPNEKLFF
-	TRBD1	TRBJ1-2	TRBV5-1	TGCGCCAGCAGCATAGGACAGGGGGTCGATGGCTACACCTTC	CASSIGQGVDGYTF
once	-	TRBJ2-7	TRBV6-1	TGTGCCAGCAGTGAAGCCGACAGCTACGAGCAGTACTTC	CASSEADSYEQYF
once	-	TRBJ1-1	TRBV4-2	TGTGCCAGCAGCTCGGACCCCGGGGCTGAAGCTTTCTTT	CASSSDPGAEAFF
-	TRBD1	TRBJ1-2	TRBV29-1	TGCAGCGTTCAAGGGGGCAGCTACTATGGCTACACCTTC	CSVQGGSYYGYTF
-	-	TRBJ2-7	TRBV2	TGTGCCAGCAGTGTAGTAGCCACCTACGAGCAGTACTTC	CASSVVATYEQYF
-	TRBD1	TRBJ2-7	TRBV28	TGTGCCAGCAGTTTGAGTGGGACAGAAGCCTACGAGCAGTACTTC	CASSLSGTEAYEQYF
-	-	TRBJ1-5	TRBV19	TGTGCCAGTAGTCCCCTGGGCCCTCATCAGCCCCAGCATTTT	CASSPLGPHQPQHF
-	TRBD1	TRBJ2-1	TRBV13	TGTGCCAGTTTACTCCGGACAGGGGTTGTCAATGAGCAGTTCTTC	CASLLRTGVVNEQFF
-	-	TRBJ1-2	TRBV4-3	TGCGCCAGCAGCCAAGCACTAATGAGGCACCTTAACTATGGCTACACCTTC	CASSQALMRHLNYGYTF
-	-	TRBJ1-2	TRBV15	TGTGCCACCAGCAGAGATATCGGGGGGGGCTACACCTTC	CATSRDIGGGYTF
-	-	TRBJ1-2	TRBV4-1	TGCGCCAGCAGCCAAGCGGACAGTGTCTATGGCTACACCTTC	CASSQADSVYGYTF
-	-	TRBJ1-2	TRBV19	TGTGCCAGTAGTATAGCCTTCACAGATTATGGCTACACCTTC	CASSIAFTDYGYTF
-	-	TRBJ2-3	TRBV19	TGTGCCAGTAGTATACAAGCAGGGCACACAGATACGCAGTATTTT	CASSIQAGHTDTQYF
-	TRBD1	TRBJ1-1	TRBV14	TGTGCCAGCAGCGGGCTAGGACAGGCCGGGATCACTGAAGCTTTCTTT	CASSGLGQAGITEAFF
-	TRBD2	TRBJ2-7	TRBV19	TGTGCCAGTACGGCTATGGGACTAGCGGCTCGCGGCGAGCAGTACTTC	CASTAMGLAARGEQYF
-	-	TRBJ1-2	TRBV5-4	TGTGCCAGCAGCGCCCCCAGGGGAACGAACTATGGCTACACCTTC	CASSAPRGTNYGYTF
-	TRBD2	TRBJ2-7	TRBV3-1/TRBV3-2	TGTGCCAGCAGCCATAGCGGGGGGATTTCCTACGAGCAGTACTTC	CASSHSGGISYEQYF
-	-	TRBJ2-7	TRBV21-1	TGTGCCAGCAGCAAGCGGACTAGCGGGGGCCTAATTTCCTACGAGCAGTACTTC	CASSKRTSGGLISYEQYF
-	-	TRBJ1-2	TRBV5-1	TGCGCCAGCAGCTTGGAAGGTGCAGGCCCCTATGGCTACACCTTC	CASSLEGAGPYGYTF
-	-	TRBJ2-1	TRBV6-1	TGTGCCAGCAGCCCTGGGCCAGGGGCTGAGCAGTTCTTC	CASSPGPGAEQFF
once	-	TRBJ1-6	TRBV6-5	TGTGCCAGCAGTTACTGGGGTGACAGCACAAACTCACCCCTCCACTTT	CASSYWGDSTNSPLHF
-	TRBD1	TRBJ1-1	TRBV18	TGTGCCAGCTCGCGCAACAGGGGGAGGGTGAACACTGAAGCTTTCTTT	CASSRNRGRVNTEAFF
-	TRBD1	TRBJ1-1	TRBV23-1	TGCGCCAGCAGTCAATCGGGACAGGGGCGGACCTTGAACACTGAAGCTTTCTTT	CASSQSGQGRTLNTEAFF
-	-	TRBJ2-7	TRBV20-1	TGCAGTGCTAGTAGGAGCTTTGGCCACGAGCAGTACTTC	CSASRSFGHEQYF
-	TRBD1	TRBJ1-2	TRBV28	TGTGCCAGCAGCCTGGGACAGGGTAACTATGGCTACACCTTC	CASSLGQGNYGYTF
once	TRBD2	TRBJ2-1	TRBV4-1	TGCGCCAGCAGCCAAGATAGTGTGGCTAGCGGGGGGGCAGTCGATGAGCAGTTCTTC	CASSQDSVASGGAVDEQFF
-	TRBD1	TRBJ1-1	TRBV6-2/TRBV6-3	TGTGCCAGCAGTTACACCGGACAGGGGAGGCCCCAAGCTTTCTTT	CASSYTGQGRPQAFF
-	TRBD1	TRBJ1-4	TRBV6-5	TGTGCCAGCAGTCGAAGGACAGGCCCTAATGAAAAACTGTTTTTT	CASSRRTGPNEKLFF
-	-	TRBJ1-4	TRBV5-6	TGTGCCAGCAGCAGCGGGGTCCTCGAAAAACTGTTTTTT	CASSSGVLEKLFF
-	-	TRBJ2-7	TRBV5-1	TGCGCCAGCAGCTTGAACAGCTACGAGCAGTACTTC	CASSLNSYEQYF
-	-	TRBJ1-2	TRBV2	TGTGCCAGCAGTGCAGGGAAATCCTTCTATGGCTACACCTTC	CASSAGKSFYGYTF
-	TRBD2	TRBJ2-5	TRBV5-4	TGTGCCAGCAGCTTGCCGCCCACTAGCGGGGTACGCGAGACCCAGTACTTC	CASSLPPTSGVRETQYF
-	-	TRBJ2-5	TRBV4-2	TGTGCCAGCAGCCAAGAGGTCCGGGAGACCCAGTACTTC	CASSQEVRETQYF
-	-	TRBJ1-1	TRBV11-2	TGTGCCAGCAGCCCTACCACAGGAAACACTGAAGCTTTCTTT	CASSPTTGNTEAFF
-	TRBD1	TRBJ1-1	TRBV18	TGTGCCAGCTCATTTCAGACAGGGGAGACTGAAGCTTTCTTT	CASSFQTGETEAFF
-	-	TRBJ2-2	TRBV5-1	TGCGCCAGCAGCTTGGACAGCGGCTGGAACACCGGGGAGCTGTTTTTT	CASSLDSGWNTGELFF
-	-	TRBJ2-1	TRBV3-1/TRBV3-2	TGTGCCAGCAGCCAAATGTCGGGAGATGAGCAGTTCTTC	CASSQMSGDEQFF
-	TRBD2	TRBJ2-2	TRBV7-9	TGTGCCAGCCGTTCGACTAGCGGGGGCATGGGGGAGCTGTTTTTT	CASRSTSGGMGELFF
-	TRBD1	TRBJ1-1	TRBV5-4	TGTGCCAGCGGCCTTCGGGGACAGGAAGCTTTCTTT	CASGLRGQEAFF
-	-	TRBJ1-2	TRBV5-6	TGTGCCAGCAGCTACAGGTTTGACGAGGCCTGGGACTATGGCTACACCTTC	CASSYRFDEAWDYGYTF
-	TRBD2	TRBJ2-1	TRBV6-1	TGTGCCAGCAGTGGCTGGGCTAGCGGGGGACGATTCAATGAGCAGTTCTTC	CASSGWASGGRFNEQFF
-	TRBD1	TRBJ1-2	TRBV15	TGTGCCACCAGCGGACAGGGATTCGGAGATGGCTACACCTTC	CATSGQGFGDGYTF
-	TRBD1	TRBJ1-5	TRBV2	TGTGCCAGCAGGGAGACAGGGGTAGGAAATCAGCCCCAGCATTTT	CASRETGVGNQPQHF
-	-	TRBJ1-2	TRBV7-2	TGTGCCAGCAGCATTCCGAGGCCGTATGGCTACACCTTC	CASSIPRPYGYTF
-	-	TRBJ1-4	TRBV3-1/TRBV3-2	TGTGCCAGCAGCCAGGGGTCCGGGGGGACCTATAATGAAAAACTGTTTTTT	CASSQGSGGTYNEKLFF
once	-	TRBJ1-2	TRBV5-4	TGTGCCAGCACCTCTAGGGGCTTAGGCTACACCTTC	CASTSRGLGYTF